The 23 T cell receptor beta chains given below trace back to one sample, sequenced in a study of shared clonotypes between healthy human individuals. Here immunoSEQ multiplex PCR was the method, and the copy in TCRdb shows in-frame clones only, minus some. Counted here are 2,100,000 or so clones, roughly 95% occurring once; the ten biggest clones make up roughly 0.13%. Sequencing was done on a sample of naive CD4+ T cells sorted from blood. Subset denoted: CD45RA+ positively selected. These receptors originate from a young man in good health.

The rearrangement joins TRBV5-4 to TRBJ1-1; D not resolved. The V gene's germline CDR1 is SGHNT and CDR2 YYREEE (reference sequence). The CDR3 totals 15 residues. V was cut by 1 base and J by 1 base, with 11 bases left in between. This CDR3 is CASSLYWGGNTEAFF. In nucleotides, the CDR3 is TGTGCCAGCAGCTTGTATTGGGGTGGGAACACTGAAGCTTTCTTT.

The genes are TRBV6-5 and TRBJ1-2; 9 bases are shared with TRBD1. This CDR3 spans 13 amino acids. V trimming: 4 bases; J trimming: 7 bases; junction bases outside the gene matches: 4. Germline values: CDR1 MNHEY, CDR2 SVGAGI. The CDR3 nucleotides read TGTGCCAGCAGTTTACAGGGGGCTGTTGGCTACACCTTC. Translation gives CASSLQGAVGYTF.

The rearrangement uses TRBV9 and TRBJ1-2; TRBD1 is a possible D gene (6 bases). The V end was cut by 7 bases, the J end by 0 bases, with 10 bases between. The CDR3 is made up of 13 amino acids. Germline values: CDR1 SGDLS, CDR2 YYNGEE. The CDR3 loop is CASSDRTNYGYTF. The CDR3 DNA follows: TGTGCCAGCTCGGACAGAACTAACTATGGCTACACCTTC.

The chain is built from TRBV27 and TRBJ2-7, with D possibly matching TRBD1 (6 bases). Germline lookup yields CDR1 MNHEY and CDR2 SMNVEV (reference sequence). This CDR3 region has 15 residues. The ends were cut back, 5 bases at V and 2 bases at J, with 16 bases in the middle. As DNA, the CDR3 is TGTGCCAGCAGTCTGGTGGGGGCCCCCCCCTACGAGCAGTACTTC. Residues: CASSLVGAPPYEQYF.

This chain joins TRBV6-1 and TRBJ2-7; 9 bases agree with TRBD1. Germline V gene lookup returns CDR1 MNHNS and CDR2 SASEGT. V lost 10 bases, J lost 4 bases, and 14 bases stayed unmatched. This CDR3 spans 15 amino acids. This CDR3 is CATRDRDRVMYEQYF. Written as DNA, the CDR3 is TGTGCCACCCGTGACCGGGACAGGGTAATGTACGAGCAGTACTTC.

The CDR3 here is CASSSTLKGKDYGYTF. Written as DNA, the CDR3 is TGTGCCAGCAGCTCAACTTTAAAAGGGAAGGACTATGGCTACACCTTC. V gene TRBV7-9 combines with J gene TRBJ1-2, with unresolved D. The V end lost 4 bases, the J end lost 3 bases, and 18 bases lay between the germline ends. The CDR3 totals 16 residues. Germline CDR1 SEHNR, CDR2 FQNEAQ (reference sequence).

This clone was seen only once. The V and J genes are TRBV6-6 and TRBJ2-1; D is uncertain. V dropped 6 bases and J dropped 3 bases, with 6 bases sitting between them. This CDR3 spans 12 amino acids. Germline CDR1 MNHNY, CDR2 SVGAGI (reference sequence). The CDR3 reads CASSDFYNEQFF. Here the CDR3 DNA reads TGTGCCAGCAGCGACTTCTACAATGAGCAGTTCTTC.

The J gene is TRBJ2-1, the V gene TRBV6-6; 11 bases fit TRBD2. The CDR3 totals 15 residues. Trimming took 2 bases from V and 10 from J; bases not matched to a gene: 7. Looked up from germline, CDR1 is MNHNY and CDR2 is SVGAGI (reference sequence). CDR3 DNA: TGTGCCAGCAGTTACGATCGAGGACTAGCGGGCGAGCAGTTCTTC. Its translation: CASSYDRGLAGEQFF.

The V call is TRBV30, the J call TRBJ1-1; the D is unclear. Germline CDR1 reads GTSNPN; CDR2 reads SVGIG (reference sequence). The CDR3 has 15 amino acids. Trimming removed 1 base at V and 6 bases at J, with 18 bases between. This chain's CDR3 is CAWSGSVGRVPEAFF. CDR3 DNA: TGTGCCTGGAGTGGTTCTGTAGGACGGGTCCCTGAAGCTTTCTTT.

About this clone itself: A read error may account for a junction end that differs from germline. The chain joins TRBV5-1 to TRBJ2-5, with 9 bases lining up with TRBD1. The V gene's germline CDR1 is SGHRS and CDR2 YFSETQ. This CDR3 has 15 amino acids. The CDR3 here is CASSLGGTGQGTQYF. CDR3 DNA: TGCGCCAGCAGCTTGGGTGGGACAGGGCAAGGGACCCAGTACTTC. Together with reference TRBV5-1 and TRBJ2-5, the CDR3 gives the full variable domain: KAGVTQTPRYLIKTRGQQVTLSCSPISGHRSVSWYQQTPGQGLQFLFEYFSETQRNKGNFPGRFSGRQFSNSRSEMNVSTLELGDSALYLCASSLGGTGQGTQYFGPGTRLLVL.

The chain joins TRBV6-5 to TRBJ2-7, with no clear D. Deletions cut 2 bases from V and 3 bases from J, with 14 bases between. The germline gives CDR1 MNHEY, CDR2 SVGAGI. This CDR3 is built from 15 residues. The CDR3 here is CASSYALSTIYEQYF. CDR3 coding DNA: TGTGCCAGCAGTTACGCCTTGAGTACAATCTACGAGCAGTACTTC.

The chain couples TRBV7-9 to TRBJ2-7, with unresolved D. Per the germline V gene, CDR1 is SEHNR and CDR2 is FQNEAQ (reference sequence). V lost 1 base and J lost 2, with 6 bases in between. The CDR3 has 13 residues. CDR3 in amino acids: CASSLVTPYEQYF. DNA of the CDR3: TGTGCCAGCAGCTTAGTGACACCCTACGAGCAGTACTTC.

There are a few counts of this clone. The chain combines TRBV27 with TRBJ1-6, with D possibly matching TRBD1 (5 bases). The CDR3 has 12 residues. Deletions cut 4 bases from V and 10 bases from J, with 8 bases between. Germline CDR1 MNHEY, CDR2 SMNVEV (reference sequence). CDR3 in amino acids: CASSSRDSPLHF. CDR3 coding DNA: TGTGCCAGCAGTTCTAGGGACTCACCCCTCCACTTT.

The chain joins TRBV29-1 to TRBJ2-1; D assignment may be TRBD1 or TRBD2 (5 bases each). The germline CDR1 and CDR2 sequences are SQVTM and ANQGSEA. V was clipped by 0 bases and J by 9 bases, with 12 bases between them. The CDR3 contains 13 residues. The CDR3 DNA reads as TGCAGCGTTGAAGATCACCGGGGCCTTGAGCAGTTCTTC. Translation gives CSVEDHRGLEQFF.

V usage is TRBV28 and J usage is TRBJ2-7; 14 bases align to TRBD2. V lost 8 bases, J lost 8 bases, and 17 bases stayed unmatched. CDR1 and CDR2 (germline): MDHEN, SYDVKM. The CDR3 consists of 17 residues. CDR3 loop: CASGLSGTSGRLTKQYF. In nucleotides, the CDR3 is TGTGCCAGCGGATTATCCGGGACTAGCGGGAGACTTACGAAGCAGTACTTC. Full variable domain (missing parts from reference TRBV28 and TRBJ2-7): DVKVTQSSRYLVKRTGEKVFLECVQDMDHENMFWYRQDPGLGLRLIYFSYDVKMKEKGDIPEGYSVSREKKERFSLILESASTNQTSMYLCASGLSGTSGRLTKQYFGPGTRLTVT.

The chain uses TRBV11-2 and TRBJ2-2; D unresolved. The germline gives CDR1 SGHAT, CDR2 FQNNGV. The CDR3 covers 15 residues. V shed 0 bases and J shed 6 bases, with 11 bases lying between them. CDR3 protein: CASSLEPRWAGELFF. The CDR3 nucleotides read TGTGCCAGCAGCTTAGAACCACGATGGGCCGGGGAGCTGTTTTTT. Full variable domain (rest looked up from reference TRBV11-2 and TRBJ2-2): EAGVAQSPRYKIIEKRQSVAFWCNPISGHATLYWYQQILGQGPKLLIQFQNNGVVDDSQLPKDRFSAERLKGVDSTLKIQPAKLEDSAVYLCASSLEPRWAGELFFGEGSRLTVL.

V is TRBV19 and J is TRBJ1-5; D remains ambiguous. The V and J ends lost 4 bases and 7 bases respectively, with 11 bases between them. CDR1 and CDR2 (germline): LNHDA, SQIVND (reference sequence). This CDR3 has 13 residues. This CDR3 is CASSREARQPQHF. Written as DNA, the CDR3 is TGTGCCAGTAGTAGGGAGGCAAGACAGCCCCAGCATTTT.

This clone was recorded once. The chain links TRBV27 to TRBJ2-7, with D possibly TRBD2 on 6 matching bases. The CDR3 spans 16 residues. Trimming cost V 0 bases and J 1 base, with 13 bases left between them. CDR1 and CDR2 (germline): MNHEY, SMNVEV (reference sequence). CDR3 in DNA: TGTGCCAGCAGTTTATCGGGACTGGTAGCATCCTACGAGCAGTACTTC. Translating gives CASSLSGLVASYEQYF.

A word on this clone: This specimen includes other DNA sequences encoding the same CDR3. The chain uses TRBV7-2 and TRBJ2-7, with D unresolved. The V gene's germline CDR1 is SGHTA and CDR2 FQGNSA. This CDR3 has 12 amino acids. Trimming shortened V by 4 bases and J by 2 bases, and 6 bases separated the two germline ends. In nucleotides, the CDR3 is TGTGCCAGCAGCTCACACCCCTACGAGCAGTACTTC. This encodes CASSSHPYEQYF.

The rearrangement links TRBV28 to TRBJ2-7, with D perhaps matching TRBD1 (6 bases). V dropped 4 bases and J dropped 0 bases, with 13 bases sitting between them. Looked up from germline, CDR1 is MDHEN and CDR2 is SYDVKM. This CDR3 has 15 residues. CDR3 coding DNA: TGTGCCAGCAGTTCATCCGACAGGAACTCCTACGAGCAGTACTTC. Its translation is CASSSSDRNSYEQYF.

The chain carries TRBV30 and TRBJ2-3; 10 bases are shared with TRBD2. The ends lost 2 bases at V and 6 bases at J; junction bases unmatched: 8. The germline CDR1 and CDR2 sequences are GTSNPN and SVGIG (reference sequence). The CDR3 sequence is 15 residues long. This CDR3 reads CAWSPLAGGLDTQYF. The CDR3 bases are TGTGCCTGGAGTCCCTTAGCGGGAGGATTGGATACGCAGTATTTT.

The chain couples TRBV2 to TRBJ2-5; perhaps TRBD1 as D (6 bases). V was cut by 9 bases and J by 5 bases, with 16 bases left in between. Per the germline V gene, CDR1 is SNHLY and CDR2 is FYNNEI. The CDR3 covers 13 residues. The DNA of the CDR3 is TGTGCCAGATCACAGGGAATTGGGGAGACCCAGTACTTC. It encodes CARSQGIGETQYF.

The genes are TRBV10-3 and TRBJ1-3, with D tentatively TRBD1 (5 bases). Germline loops: CDR1 ENHRY, CDR2 SYGVKD. V lost 3 bases and J lost 3, with 15 bases in between. The CDR3 is 16 residues long. CDR3 amino acids: CAISDPGRTFGNTIYF. CDR3 in DNA: TGTGCCATCAGTGATCCAGGGCGAACCTTTGGAAACACCATATATTTT.